These 2 T cell receptor beta chains came from one sample sequenced in a study of blood T cells in healthy people across ages. A second 7 to 11 cycle PCR used barcoded and J-beta primers. A single record per CDR3 protein comes from TCRdb applying MiXCR to the 5' RACE reads. This table has 1.2 million to 1.5 million distinct CDR3 sequences, around 42% appearing once. Input material: blood. These receptors were taken from a woman aged 18-29 years in good health.

This clonotype was seen only once. The germline gene is not matched at one end of the junction; a read error may be the cause. V is TRBV11-1 and J is TRBJ2-1; D not resolved. In germline, CDR1 is SGHAT, CDR2 FQDESV (reference sequence). The CDR3 loop spans 12 amino acids. In DNA form, the CDR3 reads TGTACCAGCAGCTTAGAGCACAATGAGCAGTTCTTC. It specifies CTSSLEHNEQFF.

The chain uses TRBV5-1 and TRBJ2-7; maybe TRBD1 (6 bases). Trimming removed 1 base from V and 3 bases from J, with 14 bases in between. Per the germline V gene, CDR1 is SGHRS and CDR2 is YFSETQ. This CDR3 has 15 residues. The CDR3 DNA reads as TGCGCCAGCAGCTTGACAGGGTACGGGATCTACGAGCAGTACTTC. Its translation: CASSLTGYGIYEQYF. The full variable domain, with the rest looked up from reference TRBV5-1 and TRBJ2-7, is KAGVTQTPRYLIKTRGQQVTLSCSPISGHRSVSWYQQTPGQGLQFLFEYFSETQRNKGNFPGRFSGRQFSNSRSEMNVSTLELGDSALYLCASSLTGYGIYEQYFGPGTRLTVT.